The 10 T cell receptor beta chains given below trace back to one sample, sequenced in a study of tumor and adjacent non-tumor tissue in lung cancer. TCRbeta libraries were built with three rounds of nested PCR, modified from ARM-PCR. TCRdb redid the calling of the multiplex PCR reads with MiXCR, one entry per CDR3 protein. Seen here are more than 85,000 distinct CDR3 sequences, 60% to 70% observed once, and the top ten hold roughly 19%. RNA was extracted from bulk tissue without any cell sorting. The normal lung tissue was taken more than 3 cm from the tumor edge. What was sequenced was distant non-tumor lung tissue. These TCRs come from a man between 60 and 75 years old with non-small cell lung cancer.

On this clonotype: This may stem from a read error, because a much larger clone lies one nucleotide away. The CDR3 sequence: CASSSRLAGTEQYF. CDR3 coding DNA: TGTGCCAGCAGTTCCCGACTAGCGGGGACGGAGCAGTATTTT. V is TRBV12-3 or TRBV12-4 and J is TRBJ2-3, with TRBD2 identical over 11 bases. The CDR3 is 14 amino acids. Trimming at V came to 4 bases and at J to 11 bases, leaving 8 bases not matched to a gene.

The sample holds one count of this clonotype. The chain employs TRBV11-2 and TRBJ2-5; D might be TRBD2 (5 bases). The germline V and J ends were trimmed by 9 bases and 5 bases, with 25 bases remaining between them. The CDR3 contains 16 residues. Germline loops: CDR1 SGHAT, CDR2 FQNNGV. In DNA form, the CDR3 reads TGTGCCAGTACCCCCCGTATTAACGGGGTGGGGGAGACCCAGTACTTC. This gives the protein CASTPRINGVGETQYF.

This chain links TRBV4-3 with TRBJ1-4; possibly TRBD1 for D (5 bases). CDR1 is LGHNA, CDR2 YSLEER, per germline. Trimming shortened V by 0 bases and J by 10 bases, and 15 bases separated the two germline ends. This CDR3 has 15 amino acids. This CDR3 reads CASSQDSGGTGKLFF. The DNA for the CDR3 is TGCGCCAGCAGCCAAGATTCAGGCGGGACTGGAAAACTGTTTTTT.

Turning to this clonotype: Compared with germline, one end of the junction differs, possibly owing to a read error. The gene calls are TRBV11-1 and TRBJ1-1; unclear D gene. The CDR3 has 13 residues. Germline V CDR1 and CDR2: SGHAT, FQDESV (reference sequence). This chain's CDR3 is CPSTRSLNTGAFF. The CDR3, as DNA: TGTCCCAGCACCCGGTCCCTGAACACTGGAGCTTTCTTT.

On this clonotype itself: Being one base from a much bigger clone, this may be a read error. The V call is TRBV6-6, the J call TRBJ1-5, with D perhaps TRBD1 (6 bases). The CDR3 runs 16 residues. With 2 bases removed from V and 4 bases from J, the gap between germline ends came to 15 bases. Germline lookup yields CDR1 MNHNY and CDR2 SVGAGI (reference sequence). The CDR3 protein is CASSYMGTWGNQPQHF. The DNA of the CDR3 is TGTGCCAGCAGTTACATGGGGACATGGGGAAATCAGCCCCAGCATTTT.

This clonotype was recorded only once. This likely comes from a read error, as the CDR3 has no conserved phenylalanine or tryptophan at its end. The chain couples TRBV6-6 to TRBJ1-1, with D uncertain. The CDR3 is 13 amino acids. Germline CDR1 and CDR2: MNHNY and SVGAGI (reference sequence). CDR3 sequence reads: CASSYDSNTQAFI. The CDR3 DNA reads TGTGCCAGCAGTTACGATAGTAACACTCAAGCTTTCATT.

A word on this clonotype: One junction end does not reproduce the germline sequence, and a read error may be involved. This chain connects TRBV6-2 or TRBV6-3 to TRBJ2-7, with 7 bases lining up with TRBD2. CDR1 and CDR2 (germline): MNHEY, SVGEGT. The CDR3 spans 15 residues. The CDR3 region has the DNA TGTGCCAGCAGCCGGGGACTATCGGGAGAATACGAGCAGTGCTTC. Translated: CASSRGLSGEYEQCF.

The count of this clonotype is one. CDR3 DNA: TGTGCCAGCAACACTAGCGGGAGTCTTTCCGAACAGTACTTC. Its translation: CASNTSGSLSEQYF. The V and J genes are TRBV6-2 or TRBV6-3 and TRBJ2-7; 11 positions agree with TRBD2. The CDR3 is 14 residues long. V was pared by 7 bases and J by 10 bases, with 12 bases of the junction left unmatched. The V gene's germline CDR1 is MNHEY and CDR2 SVGEGT.

Comment on this clonotype: A much larger clone differs from this one at a single base, so this may be a read error. The DNA is omitted, as the CDR3 cannot be located on it reliably, and the CDR3 follows TCRdb's listing. J is TRBJ1-1 and V is TRBV5-1; TRBD1, the table's D call, was not compared with the DNA. Germline V gene lookup returns CDR1 SGHRS and CDR2 YFSETQ. The CDR3 has 13 amino acids, counting both end residues. The CDR3 here is CASSWGQGTETFF.

With regard to this clonotype: A much more abundant neighbour one base away suggests this may be a read error. Here the CDR3 omits its conserved ending phenylalanine or tryptophan, so a read error is the likely source. The rearrangement joins TRBV6-5 to TRBJ2-7; no definite D call. V lost 5 bases to trimming and J lost 2 bases, with 13 bases between them. Germline V gives CDR1 MNHEY, CDR2 SVGAGI. The CDR3 has 14 residues. Here the CDR3 DNA reads TGTGCCAGCAGTCGGCGGCGACCCCCCTACGAGCAGTACTTG. Its translation is CASSRRRPPYEQYL.